The clone carrying this T cell receptor beta chain turned up a few times. The sample is drawn from a study of early T cells in non-severe SARS-CoV-2 infection. Germline V gene lookup returns CDR1 DFQATT and CDR2 SNEGSKA (reference sequence). The V and J ends lost 5 bases and 1 base, in that order; junction bases with no gene match: 9. This CDR3 is 16 amino acids long. In TCRdb, the 5' RACE reads were re-called with MiXCR into one record per CDR3 protein. This sample has some 41,000 distinct CDR3 sequences, with 5% to 6.5% found just once. The rearrangement joins TRBV20-1 to TRBJ2-5, with 11 bases that match TRBD2. Sample: whole blood. This receptor was taken from an adult who was a healthcare worker with PCR-confirmed SARS-CoV-2 infection or an uninfected control (not recorded which). In DNA, the CDR3 is TGCAGTGCTCCCGTCCCTAGCGGGAGGCCCCAAGAGACCCAGTACTTC. Amino acid sequence: CSAPVPSGRPQETQYF.